This T cell receptor (beta chain) was recovered during a study of technical replicates of blood from several donors. V was trimmed by 5 bases and J by 6 bases, leaving 14 bases between them. Germline-derived CDR1 and CDR2 are SGHTA and FQGNSA. This CDR3 region has 13 residues. Repertoires were generated with immunoSEQ multiplex PCR, while TCRdb's copy carries only in-frame clones and drops some. Of tens of thousands of clones listed, 85% to 95% are singletons. This TCR was sampled from a human donor in good health. Some clones in this sample may be carry-over from other donors' samples. Sequences were obtained from PBMCs. J is TRBJ2-7 and V is TRBV7-2; D is perhaps TRBD1 (5 bases). CDR3 in amino acids: CASSHSKGIEQYF. Written as DNA, the CDR3 is TGTGCCAGCAGCCATTCAAAGGGGATCGAGCAGTACTTC.